This T cell receptor (beta chain) was obtained from a study of cytomegalovirus exposure and HLA in healthy donors. Study-level points and caveats: Most likely, a cluster of highly shared sequence variants arose as a sequencing artifact. CMV serostatus was the only recorded immune exposure for donors.

With 60 Vbeta and 13 Jbeta primers, the PCR was carried out. Sequenced by immunoSEQ multiplex PCR; TCRdb stores in-frame clones only, minus some. The sample carries more than 95,000 clones, about 59% recorded once. This clone has just a few counts. No antigen is known for it. The CDR3 sequence is 13 residues long. V lost 2 bases, J lost 7 bases, and 4 bases stayed unmatched. Germline V gene lookup returns CDR1 SQVTM and CDR2 ANQGSEA. Sequencing was carried out using PBMCs. The TCR originated in a woman aged 40 to 50 in good health and CMV-seropositive. V usage is TRBV29-1 and J usage is TRBJ1-2; 10 bases align to TRBD1. CDR3 DNA: TGCAGCGTTGAACTCCGGACAGGGGGTGGCTACACCTTC. Translated: CSVELRTGGGYTF.